Detailed here is one T cell receptor beta chain. As yet, its antigen is unknown. The assay was immunoSEQ multiplex PCR, and TCRdb's table has in-frame clones only and misses some. Of tens of thousands of clones in the sample, 79% were seen once. This sample stems from a study of radiotherapy plus CTLA-4 blockade in lung cancer. Study-level results: Clones derived from tumor TCRs expanded in blood after radiotherapy plus ipilimumab.

The CDR3 consists of 13 residues. Germline loops: CDR1 LGHNT, CDR2 FRNRAP. With 1 base removed from V and 12 bases from J, the gap between germline ends came to 13 bases. The study treated chemo-refractory metastatic non-small-cell lung cancer patients with focal radiation plus ipilimumab CTLA-4 blockade. The chain is built from TRBV12-5 and TRBJ1-5; D might be TRBD1 (5 bases). The sequence was collected from a human donor with non-small cell lung cancer who had a complete response to radiotherapy plus ipilimumab. This sample comprised peripheral blood, obtained from a patient treated with radiotherapy plus ipilimumab. CDR3 DNA sequence: TGTGCTAGTGGTTTGGACCGGGACGCTTACCAGCATTTT. Protein: CASGLDRDAYQHF.